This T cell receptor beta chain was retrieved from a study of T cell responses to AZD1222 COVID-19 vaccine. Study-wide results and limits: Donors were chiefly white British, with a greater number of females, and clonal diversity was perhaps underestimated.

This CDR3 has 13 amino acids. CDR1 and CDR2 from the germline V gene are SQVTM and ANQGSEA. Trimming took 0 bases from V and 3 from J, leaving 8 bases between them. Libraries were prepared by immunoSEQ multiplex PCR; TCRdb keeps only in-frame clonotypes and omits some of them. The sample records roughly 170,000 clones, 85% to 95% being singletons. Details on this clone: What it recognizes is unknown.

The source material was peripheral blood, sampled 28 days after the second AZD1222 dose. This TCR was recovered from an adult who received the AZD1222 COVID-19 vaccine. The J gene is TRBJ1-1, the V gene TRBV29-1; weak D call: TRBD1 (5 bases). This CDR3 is CSVEEVGHTEAFF. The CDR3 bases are TGCAGCGTTGAAGAAGTGGGGCACACTGAAGCTTTCTTT.